Included here is one TCR beta chain sequence, with context. This entry is derived from a study of T cell responses to AZD1222 COVID-19 vaccine. The method was immunoSEQ multiplex PCR; TCRdb's version includes in-frame clones alone and lacks a portion of them. The table has tens of thousands of clones, approximately 90% seen once. Per the germline V gene, CDR1 is SGHRS and CDR2 is YFSETQ. V gave up 4 bases and J gave up 4 bases, with 12 bases separating them. The CDR3 has 13 amino acids. The receptor comes from an adult who received the AZD1222 COVID-19 vaccine. The chain employs TRBV5-1 and TRBJ2-7; D is perhaps TRBD2 (6 bases). The source was peripheral blood, collected 28 days after the second AZD1222 dose. The CDR3 nucleotides read TGCGCCAGCAGCCCCCCGACTAGTTACGAGCAGTACTTC. It yields the protein CASSPPTSYEQYF.